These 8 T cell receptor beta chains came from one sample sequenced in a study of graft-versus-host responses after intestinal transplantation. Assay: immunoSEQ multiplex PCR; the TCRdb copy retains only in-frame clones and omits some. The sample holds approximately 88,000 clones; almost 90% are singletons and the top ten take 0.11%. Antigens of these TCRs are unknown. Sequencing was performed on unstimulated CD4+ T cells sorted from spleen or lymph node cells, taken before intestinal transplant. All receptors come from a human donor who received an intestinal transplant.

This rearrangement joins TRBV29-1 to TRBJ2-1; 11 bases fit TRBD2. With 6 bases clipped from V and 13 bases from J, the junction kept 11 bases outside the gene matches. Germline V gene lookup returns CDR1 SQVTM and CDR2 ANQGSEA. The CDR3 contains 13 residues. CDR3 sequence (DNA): TGCAGCGTGAGGGGACTAGCGGCAAACCAACAGTTCTTC. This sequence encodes CSVRGLAANQQFF.

The CDR3 region has the DNA TGTGCCACCAGCAGACTCCCGACTAGTCGCAATGAGCAGTTCTTC. This sequence encodes CATSRLPTSRNEQFF. The chain couples TRBV15 to TRBJ2-1; possibly TRBD2 for D (6 bases). Looked up from germline, CDR1 is LNHNV and CDR2 is YYDKDF (reference sequence). The CDR3 loop spans 15 amino acids. Trimming left V 2 bases short and J 6 bases short, with 14 bases between.

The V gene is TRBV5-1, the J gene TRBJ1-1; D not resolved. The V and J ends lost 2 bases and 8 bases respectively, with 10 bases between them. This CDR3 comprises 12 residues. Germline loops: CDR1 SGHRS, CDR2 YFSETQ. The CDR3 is CASSLNLIEAFF. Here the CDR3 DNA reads TGCGCCAGCAGCTTAAACTTGATCGAAGCTTTCTTT.

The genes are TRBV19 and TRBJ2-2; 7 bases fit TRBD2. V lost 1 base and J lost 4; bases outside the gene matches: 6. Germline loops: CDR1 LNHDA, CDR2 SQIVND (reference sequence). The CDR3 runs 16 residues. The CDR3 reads CASSIVGLVVTGELFF. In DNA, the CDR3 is TGTGCCAGTAGTATAGTAGGACTAGTAGTCACCGGGGAGCTGTTTTTT. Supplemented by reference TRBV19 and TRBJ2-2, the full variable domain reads DGGITQSPKYLFRKEGQNVTLSCEQNLNHDAMYWYRQDPGQGLRLIYYSQIVNDFQKGDIAEGYSVSREKKESFPLTVTSAQKNPTAFYLCASSIVGLVVTGELFFGEGSRLTVL.

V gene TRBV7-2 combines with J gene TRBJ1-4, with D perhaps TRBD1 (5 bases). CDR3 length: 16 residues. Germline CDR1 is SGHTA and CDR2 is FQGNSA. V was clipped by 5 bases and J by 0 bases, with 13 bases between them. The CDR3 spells CASSPIGGATNEKLFF. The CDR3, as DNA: TGTGCCAGCAGCCCAATCGGGGGGGCAACTAATGAAAAACTGTTTTTT.

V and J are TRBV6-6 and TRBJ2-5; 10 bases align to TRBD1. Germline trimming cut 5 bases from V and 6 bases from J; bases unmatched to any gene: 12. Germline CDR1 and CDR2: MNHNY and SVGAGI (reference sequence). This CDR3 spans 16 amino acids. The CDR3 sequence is CASSTPTGGGGQTQYF. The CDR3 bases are TGTGCCAGCAGTACCCCGACAGGGGGCGGGGGGCAGACCCAGTACTTC.

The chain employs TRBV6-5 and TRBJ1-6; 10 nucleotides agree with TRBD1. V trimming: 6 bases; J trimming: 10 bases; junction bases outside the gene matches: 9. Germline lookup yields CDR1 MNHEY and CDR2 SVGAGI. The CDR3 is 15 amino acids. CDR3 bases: TGTGCCAGCAGCCAGGGACAGGGGCTTTACTCACCCCTCCACTTT. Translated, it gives CASSQGQGLYSPLHF.

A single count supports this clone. The CDR3 loop reads CAWSVHRGQGARVYTF. CDR3 sequence (DNA): TGTGCCTGGAGTGTACACCGGGGACAGGGGGCGCGGGTCTACACCTTC. This sequence joins TRBV30 and TRBJ1-2; 12 bases fit TRBD1. CDR1 is GTSNPN, CDR2 SVGIG, per germline (reference sequence). The CDR3 is 16 residues long. Trimming removed 0 bases from V and 10 bases from J; junction bases left unmatched: 12.